The T cell receptor beta chain under discussion was sequenced for a study of molecular identifiers for immune sequencing clone quantification. General observations from the study: It was shown that clones above 20 RNA copies held over 99% of effector molecules, but under 1% in naive cells.

Naive CD8 sequencing libraries were generated from roughly 20,000 to 1,000,000 sorted cells, with 10%, 30% or 50% RNA as input. Concerning this clonotype: Its cognate antigen is unknown.

Germline V CDR1 and CDR2: SEHNR, FQNEAQ (reference sequence). The CDR3 contains 14 residues. Trimming removed 0 bases at V and 3 bases at J, with 9 bases between. Preparation of the bulk TCR libraries relied on previously described methods and listed TCR primers. TCRdb ran MiXCR on the PCR reads and lists one entry per CDR3 protein. This table has roughly 320,000 distinct CDR3 sequences, 24% appearing once. This receptor was identified in a human donor in good health. Some libraries in this study had Jurkat cell RNA spiked in. What was sequenced was naive CD8+ T cells from blood, with Jurkat cell RNA spiked in. The subset here: FACS-sorted CD8+CD4-CCR7+CD45RA+ naive T cells. V usage is TRBV7-9 and J usage is TRBJ2-7; D unresolved. The CDR3 bases are TGTGCCAGCAGCTTAGCGGGCTCCGACTACGAGCAGTACTTC. This translates into CASSLAGSDYEQYF.